This is a list of T cell receptor beta chains from one sample in a study of naive and memory T cell subsets. MiXCR, run by TCRdb on the UMI-ligation and nested PCR reads, gives a single entry per CDR3 protein. The table shows around 31,000 distinct CDR3 sequences, with around 10% occurring only once. The material sequenced was effector memory CD4+ T cells from blood. Receptors were obtained from a human donor in good health. Each CDR3 is given with its conserved first and last residue. The D gene is left open where the match is weak. Not every row has a clone size; where given, it reads once, few, many or a size class.

clone size,V gene,J gene,D gene,CDR3 DNA,CDR3 protein
many,TRBV29-1,TRBJ1-1,.,TGCAGCGTTGAGGGACAACCGAACACTGAAGCTTTCTTT,CSVEGQPNTEAFF
few,TRBV19,TRBJ2-1,.,TGTGCCAGTAGTCAACTCAGCTCCTACAATGAGCAGTTCTTC,CASSQLSSYNEQFF
many,TRBV20-1,TRBJ2-5,TRBD1,TGCAGTGCTAGAGATATGACAGGGGACGAGACCCAGTACTTC,CSARDMTGDETQYF
few,TRBV3-1,TRBJ1-1,TRBD1,TGTGCCAGCAGCCCCCGTCGGGGACAGGAGGAAGCTTTCTTT,CASSPRRGQEEAFF
many,TRBV7-2,TRBJ2-1,TRBD1,TGTGCCAGCAGCTCCCTGGGACAGGGAGTGAATGAGCAGTTCTTC,CASSSLGQGVNEQFF
few,TRBV4-3,TRBJ1-6,TRBD1,TGCGCCAGCAGCCAAGATCTCGATTCACAGGGGCACTCACCCCTCCACTTT,CASSQDLDSQGHSPLHF
.,TRBV7-2,TRBJ2-3,.,TGTGCCAGCAGCTTAGCCAATCCCGGCGCAGATACGCAGTATTTT,CASSLANPGADTQYF
.,TRBV9,TRBJ1-6,.,TGTGCCAGCAGCGTAAGACCCGGGACCTATAATTCACCCCTCCACTTT,CASSVRPGTYNSPLHF
medium-sized,TRBV29-1,TRBJ2-7,.,TGCAGCGTGTTGGGGGTGGGCGAGCAGTACTTC,CSVLGVGEQYF
many,TRBV6-2/TRBV6-3,TRBJ2-3,TRBD1,TGTGCCAGCAGACACCGGGACAGCACTAGCACAGATACGCAGTATTTT,CASRHRDSTSTDTQYF
few,TRBV7-2,TRBJ2-7,TRBD1,TGTGCCAGCAGCTCCCGACAGGGAAGTCACGAGCAGTACTTC,CASSSRQGSHEQYF
many,TRBV20-1,TRBJ2-7,TRBD2,TGCAGTGCTCGGCTTAGCGGGAGGAGCTACGAGCAGTACTTC,CSARLSGRSYEQYF
.,TRBV30,TRBJ2-5,.,TGTGCCTGGAGACTCACGGCAACAGGGCAAGAGACCCAGTACTTC,CAWRLTATGQETQYF
few,TRBV7-9,TRBJ1-5,.,TGTGCCAGCAGCATTCAGAATCAGCCCCAGCATTTT,CASSIQNQPQHF
many,TRBV14,TRBJ2-5,TRBD2,TGTGCCAGCAGCCAAGGGGGACTAGCGGGAGCAGAGACCCAGTACTTC,CASSQGGLAGAETQYF
many,TRBV18,TRBJ2-1,.,TGTGCCAGCTCACGACCGAGCAACAATGAGCAGTTCTTC,CASSRPSNNEQFF
few,TRBV5-5,TRBJ2-7,.,TGTGCCAGCAGCAGGCAGGGCTATAACGAGCAGTACTTC,CASSRQGYNEQYF
.,TRBV14,TRBJ2-7,TRBD2,TGTGCCAGCAGCCAAGTCCTAGCGGGGGCGAAGCAGTACTTC,CASSQVLAGAKQYF
many,TRBV20-1,TRBJ1-3,.,TGCAGTGCTAGACCAGCGAAAGGACTCGGAGGAAACACCATATATTTT,CSARPAKGLGGNTIYF
.,TRBV5-1,TRBJ1-2,.,TGCGCCAGCAGCCCTTCGTTGGGGGCTGTCGGCTACACCTTC,CASSPSLGAVGYTF
.,TRBV7-2,TRBJ1-4,.,TGTGCCAGCAGCTTAGGATTCGGGGGCAAGGAAAAACTGTTTTTT,CASSLGFGGKEKLFF
many,TRBV6-2/TRBV6-3,TRBJ1-2,TRBD1,TGTGCCAGCAGTTACAAATCGACAGGGGTGGACTATGGCTACACCTTC,CASSYKSTGVDYGYTF
few,TRBV3-1,TRBJ1-6,.,TGTGCCAGCAGTACGACCCCCGGGGCCCTCCACTTT,CASSTTPGALHF
.,TRBV7-2,TRBJ2-3,TRBD2,TGTGCCAGCTCTGGGACTAGCATAACAGATACGCAGTATTTT,CASSGTSITDTQYF
many,TRBV5-1,TRBJ2-1,TRBD1,TGCGCCAGCAGCTTGGTGTCGACAGGGGTTGCTGAGCAGTTCTTC,CASSLVSTGVAEQFF
few,TRBV7-9,TRBJ2-7,TRBD1,TGTGCCAGCAGCGAAAGACAGGGGAACAACGAGCAGTACTTC,CASSERQGNNEQYF
.,TRBV11-1,TRBJ2-7,.,TGTGCCAGCAGCTTAGGCACAACCCGAAACTACGAGCAGTACTTC,CASSLGTTRNYEQYF
.,TRBV5-1,TRBJ2-1,.,TGCGCCAGCAGCAATGAATACAATGAGCAGTTCTTC,CASSNEYNEQFF
many,TRBV3-1,TRBJ2-5,.,TGTGCCAGCAGACGACAACATTTCTCTCGGTCGGAGACCCAGTACTTC,CASRRQHFSRSETQYF
medium-sized,TRBV29-1,TRBJ2-3,.,TGCAGCTTGAGGGGGACAGATACGCAGTATTTT,CSLRGTDTQYF
few,TRBV19,TRBJ2-6,.,TGTGCCAGCCTCAGAAGAGATGAGTCTGGGGCCAACGTCCTGACTTTC,CASLRRDESGANVLTF
many,TRBV12-3/TRBV12-4,TRBJ2-5,.,TGTGCCAGCAGTTTACCCCAGTCCCAAGAGACCCAGTACTTC,CASSLPQSQETQYF